This is a list of T cell receptor beta chains from one sample in a study of blood T cell repertoires in COVID-19. Sequencing was performed with immunoSEQ multiplex PCR; in TCRdb, only in-frame clones are kept and a portion is missing. Of under 150,000 clones listed, more than 70% are singletons. Material for sequencing was peripheral blood. These receptors all stem from a man in his sixties with active or convalescent COVID-19. The CDR3 runs from the conserved cysteine through the conserved F or W. Fields, in order: V gene, D gene, J gene, clone size, CDR3 DNA, CDR3 protein. D genes are given only for firm matches. Size is omitted from some rows. Given values are once, few, many or a class for expanded clones.

TRBV11-3	NA	TRBJ1-5	NA	TGTGCTAAGCGTCGGGGGAAAAATCAGCCCCAGCATTTT	CAKRRGKNQPQHF
TRBV5-1	NA	TRBJ2-6	NA	TGCGCCAGCAGCTTACCAGGGACTGGGGCCAACGTCCTGACTTTC	CASSLPGTGANVLTF
TRBV6-2/TRBV6-3	TRBD2	TRBJ2-7	once	TGTGCCAGCAGCTTCGGGGGGGCGGGGGAGCAGTACTTC	CASSFGGAGEQYF
TRBV7-2	NA	TRBJ2-6	NA	TGTGCCAGCAGCACCCGACAGGCTTTCTCTGGGGCCAACGTCCTGACTTTC	CASSTRQAFSGANVLTF
TRBV9	NA	TRBJ2-6	NA	TGTGCCAGCAGCGTAGAGGTGGAGGGCTCTGGGGCCAACGTCCTGACTTTC	CASSVEVEGSGANVLTF
TRBV29-1	NA	TRBJ2-5	NA	TGCAGCGTTGCAAGCGGACAAGAGACCCAGTACTTC	CSVASGQETQYF
TRBV24-1	TRBD1	TRBJ2-1	NA	TGTGCCACCGGACAGGGGGCGTTTGAGCAGTTCTTC	CATGQGAFEQFF
TRBV11-2	TRBD2	TRBJ2-1	NA	TGTGCCAGCAGCTTAGAGCCTAGCGGATGGAATGAGCAGTTCTTC	CASSLEPSGWNEQFF
TRBV3-1/TRBV3-2	TRBD1	TRBJ2-4	NA	TGTGCCAGCAGGCCAGGGGGCCGGGACATTCAGTACTTC	CASRPGGRDIQYF
TRBV11-1	TRBD2	TRBJ2-2	NA	TGTGCCAGCAGCGTCGGGAGGGGGGCCGGGGAGCTGTTTTTT	CASSVGRGAGELFF
TRBV11-2	TRBD1	TRBJ2-7	NA	TGTGCCAGCACCACCTTGGGACAGGGGGCGCATATATCCGAGCAGTACTTC	CASTTLGQGAHISEQYF
TRBV28	NA	TRBJ1-5	NA	TGTGCCAGCAGTGGCTACCGGGACATTAGCGGGAATCAGCCCCAGCATTTT	CASSGYRDISGNQPQHF
TRBV14	NA	TRBJ1-2	NA	TGTGCCAGCAGCCGGCGGGGGGCGGCTCTTTATGGCTACACCTTC	CASSRRGAALYGYTF
TRBV4-2	TRBD2	TRBJ2-2	NA	TGTGCCAGCAGCCCTATGGCGGGGGCGAACACCGGGGAGCTGTTTTTT	CASSPMAGANTGELFF
TRBV4-1	NA	TRBJ2-2	NA	TGCGCCAGCAGCCGAGGCGGAAGGAACACCGGGGAGCTGTTTTTT	CASSRGGRNTGELFF
TRBV3-1/TRBV3-2	NA	TRBJ2-3	NA	TGTGCCAGCAGCCGACGGACAGATCTACGCACAGATACGCAGTATTTT	CASSRRTDLRTDTQYF
TRBV4-3	NA	TRBJ1-1	once	TGCGCCAGCAGCCAAGATCCCCTCGTCACTGAAGCTTTCTTT	CASSQDPLVTEAFF
TRBV4-3	NA	TRBJ2-7	NA	TGCGCCAGCAGCCAACGGACGGGGTTCTACGAGCAGTACTTC	CASSQRTGFYEQYF
TRBV6-2/TRBV6-3	NA	TRBJ2-2	NA	TGTGCCAGCAGCCCGGAGAGCGGGGAGCTGTTTTTT	CASSPESGELFF
TRBV7-9	TRBD2	TRBJ2-3	NA	TGTGCCAGCAGCTCCCCCTGGACGCGGGGGGATACGCAGTATTTT	CASSSPWTRGDTQYF
TRBV9	NA	TRBJ1-4	NA	TGTGCCAGCAGCCCCGGGGCGGGGAATGAAAAACTGTTTTTT	CASSPGAGNEKLFF
TRBV28	NA	TRBJ2-7	NA	TGTGCCAGCACCACAGGGTCCTACGAGCAGTACTTC	CASTTGSYEQYF
TRBV5-4	TRBD2	TRBJ2-7	NA	TGTGCCAGCAGCCCCGGACTAGCGGGAGCGTACGAGCAGTACTTC	CASSPGLAGAYEQYF
TRBV7-2	NA	TRBJ2-1	NA	TGTGCCAGCAGCTTCGGGGGAGCAGTCAATAACAATGAGCAGTTCTTC	CASSFGGAVNNNEQFF
TRBV19	NA	TRBJ1-1	once	TGTGCCAGTACCCCGGGGGAAGGCGGGGAGGCTTTCTTT	CASTPGEGGEAFF
TRBV5-1	TRBD1	TRBJ2-1	NA	TGCGCCAGCAGCTTGCTCGGGCAGGGGGCCCATGAGCAGTTCTTC	CASSLLGQGAHEQFF
TRBV5-1	TRBD2	TRBJ2-5	NA	TGCGCCAGCACGAGTAGCGGGAGGGCCCAAGAGACCCAGTACTTC	CASTSSGRAQETQYF
TRBV18	TRBD1	TRBJ1-1	once	TGTGCCAGCTCACTGACAGGGGAAACTGAAGCTTTCTTT	CASSLTGETEAFF
TRBV19	NA	TRBJ1-1	NA	TGTGCCAGTAGTATAGACAACTATATGAACACTGAAGCTTTCTTT	CASSIDNYMNTEAFF
TRBV28	TRBD1	TRBJ2-2	NA	TGTGCCAGCAATGCAAGGGGGGACAGGGTAAACACCGGGGAGCTGTTTTTT	CASNARGDRVNTGELFF
TRBV2	NA	TRBJ2-7	few	TGTGCCAGCAGAGCGACGCGTTCCTACGAGCAGTACTTC	CASRATRSYEQYF
TRBV6-4	NA	TRBJ1-1	NA	TGTGCCAGCAGTGTGGAGGAGAACACTGAAGCTTTCTTT	CASSVEENTEAFF
TRBV12-3/TRBV12-4	TRBD1	TRBJ1-2	NA	TGTGCCAGCAGGGTACAGGGGGCTGGAGGCTACACCTTC	CASRVQGAGGYTF
TRBV7-8	NA	TRBJ2-1	NA	TGTGCCAGCAGCTTCCTATTGAGCTACCCCTACAATGAGCAGTTCTTC	CASSFLLSYPYNEQFF
TRBV5-1	NA	TRBJ1-3	NA	TGCGCCAGCAGCTTGGAATTGGGCAGCTCTGGAAACACCATATATTTT	CASSLELGSSGNTIYF
TRBV6-5	NA	TRBJ1-2	NA	TGTGCCAGCAGTCCCAAGACAGGATCATATGGCTACACCTTC	CASSPKTGSYGYTF
TRBV29-1	TRBD2	TRBJ2-2	few	TGCAGCGTGGTAGCGGGAGGAGGGACCGGGGAGCTGTTTTTT	CSVVAGGGTGELFF
TRBV9	TRBD2	TRBJ2-2	NA	TGTGCCAGCAGCGTAGAATCTGTACTAGCGGTAAACACCGGGGAGCTGTTTTTT	CASSVESVLAVNTGELFF
TRBV19	NA	TRBJ1-1	NA	TGTGCCAGTAGTTCCCCGGGGAACACTGAAGCTTTCTTT	CASSSPGNTEAFF
TRBV28	NA	TRBJ1-5	NA	TGTGCCAGCAGTTCCACAGGGTTGAACCAGCCCCAGCATTTT	CASSSTGLNQPQHF
TRBV2	NA	TRBJ1-1	once	TGTGCCAGCAGTGAACTCGGTCGGAACACTGAAGCTTTCTTT	CASSELGRNTEAFF
TRBV18	TRBD1	TRBJ1-3	NA	TGTGCCAGCTCACTACTCCCGGGACAGAGCCTTTCGAGCTCTGGAAACACCATATATTTT	CASSLLPGQSLSSSGNTIYF
TRBV30	TRBD1	TRBJ1-2	NA	TGTGCCTGGAGTCGGGGGACAGGGGCCATCTATGGCTACACCTTC	CAWSRGTGAIYGYTF
TRBV5-4	TRBD1	TRBJ1-3	NA	TGTGCCACCCGACAGGGCTCTGGAAACACCATATATTTT	CATRQGSGNTIYF
TRBV2	NA	TRBJ2-1	NA	TGTGCCAGCAGTGAACAGGTGCCCTACAATGAGCAGTTCTTC	CASSEQVPYNEQFF
TRBV27	TRBD2	TRBJ2-7	NA	TGTGCCAGCAGTCTGGTCGGGACTAGCGGGAGGAGGGGGACGGGAGAGCAGTACTTC	CASSLVGTSGRRGTGEQYF
TRBV5-1	NA	TRBJ2-7	NA	TGCGCCAGCAGCGATCCCCCAGGGGACGAGCAGTACTTC	CASSDPPGDEQYF
TRBV11-3	NA	TRBJ2-7	NA	TGTGCCAGCAGCTTACGGGAGTCCTACGAGCAGTACTTC	CASSLRESYEQYF
TRBV7-3	TRBD1	TRBJ2-1	once	TGTGCCAGCAGCCCGGGACAGGGGATTTTGGGGGATGAGCAGTTCTTC	CASSPGQGILGDEQFF
TRBV14	NA	TRBJ2-2	once	TGTGCCAGCAGCCAACCCCCCAGGGGCACCGGGGAGCTGTTTTTT	CASSQPPRGTGELFF
TRBV30	TRBD1	TRBJ1-3	NA	TGTGCCTGGACCCCGGACAGGGGAAACACCATATATTTT	CAWTPDRGNTIYF
TRBV24-1	TRBD2	TRBJ2-2	NA	TGTGCCACCAGTGGACCGACTAGCGCGAACACCGGGGAGCTGTTTTTT	CATSGPTSANTGELFF
TRBV6-5	TRBD1	TRBJ1-2	NA	TGTGCCAGCAGGAAAGACAGGGACTATGGCTACACCTTC	CASRKDRDYGYTF
TRBV5-5	NA	TRBJ1-3	few	TGTGCCAGCAGCTTGGAGCAGGGAGGAGGAAACACCATATATTTT	CASSLEQGGGNTIYF
TRBV27	NA	TRBJ2-1	NA	TGTGCCAGCAGTTCTCGGGGTAGTGAGCAGTTCTTC	CASSSRGSEQFF